This TCR beta chain is from a study of vaccination and CD4 T cells after COVID-19. The study, taken as a whole, reports: The median SARS-CoV-2-reactive clonotype number increased from approximately 21 to 40, without statistical significance.

This clonotype came up a few times. Its antigen is undetermined. This sample's treatment: approximately 9-day PBMC culture with coronavirus spike peptide pools or control peptides (ViraFEST assay). In the ViraFEST assay, peptide-pool expansion preceded TCR sequencing of expanded clonotypes. Negative selection enriched CD4+ T cells from cultures at around 9 days. CD4+ T cells that had been cultured provided DNA sequenced with the Oncomine TCR Beta short-read assay. CD4+ T cells were cultured, and genomic DNA was extracted from them. TCRdb analysed the PCR reads with MiXCR anew, one entry per CDR3 protein. The repertoire includes 14,000 to 15,000 distinct CDR3 sequences, more than 40% of them detected once, and around 14% sits in the top ten. The germline CDR1 and CDR2 sequences are SQVTM and ANQGSEA. Trimming shortened V by 2 bases and J by 2 bases, and 10 bases separated the two germline ends. The CDR3 covers 13 residues.

This sequence was found in a human donor who had recovered from COVID-19. The specimen was CD4+ T cells from blood, cultured in vitro. The V and J genes are TRBV29-1 and TRBJ2-7; no firm D call. The CDR3 is CSVEPQRTYEQYF. The CDR3 DNA is TGCAGCGTTGAACCACAGAGAACCTACGAGCAGTACTTC.